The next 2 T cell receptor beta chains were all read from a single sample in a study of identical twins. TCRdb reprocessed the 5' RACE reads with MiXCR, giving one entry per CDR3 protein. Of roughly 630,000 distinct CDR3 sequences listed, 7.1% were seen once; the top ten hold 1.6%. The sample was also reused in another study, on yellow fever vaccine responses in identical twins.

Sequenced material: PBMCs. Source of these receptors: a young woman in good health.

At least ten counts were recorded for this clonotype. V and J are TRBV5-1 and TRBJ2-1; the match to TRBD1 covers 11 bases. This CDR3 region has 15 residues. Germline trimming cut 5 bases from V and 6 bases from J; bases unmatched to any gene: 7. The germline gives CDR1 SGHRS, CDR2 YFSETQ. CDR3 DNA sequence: TGCGCCAGCAGTGAACCGGGACAGGGGGTCAATGAGCAGTTCTTC. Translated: CASSEPGQGVNEQFF.

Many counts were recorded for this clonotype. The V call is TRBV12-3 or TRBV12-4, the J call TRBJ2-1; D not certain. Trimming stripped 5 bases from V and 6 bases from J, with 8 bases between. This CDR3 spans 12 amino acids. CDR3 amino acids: CASSRRTNEQFF. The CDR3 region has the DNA TGTGCCAGCAGTCGCCGCACCAATGAGCAGTTCTTC.